Here is one TCR beta chain with its context. Sequencing used immunoSEQ multiplex PCR; TCRdb keeps in-frame clones, though not all of them. Counted here are about 200,000 clones, roughly 90% occurring once; the ten biggest clones make up over 7%. This entry belongs to a study of blood T cell repertoires in COVID-19. The CDR3 is made up of 19 amino acids. Losses at the gene ends were 2 bases for V and 2 bases for J; bases not matched to a gene: 10. Germline values: CDR1 SGHAT, CDR2 FQNNGV. This chain joins TRBV11-2 and TRBJ2-2, with 11 bases identical to TRBD2. Specimen: PBMCs or T cells enriched from blood (not recorded which). The source is a young woman who had recovered from COVID-19. CDR3 nucleotides: TGTGCCAGCAGCTTATCTTTTAGGGGGACTAGCGGTAACACCGGGGAGCTGTTTTTT. It translates to CASSLSFRGTSGNTGELFF.